These 16 T cell receptor beta chains originate from one sample sequenced in a study of PD-L1 blockade in urothelial cancer. Measured with immunoSEQ multiplex PCR; TCRdb has only the in-frame clones, and not every one. Among 50,000 to 55,000 clones listed, more than 70% were seen once. As for time point: pretreatment peripheral blood. Sequenced here: PBMCs, sampled around atezolizumab (anti-PD-L1) treatment. All receptors derive from a man aged 60 to 69 with urothelial cancer.

This chain joins TRBV7-9 and TRBJ1-1; weak D call: TRBD1 (5 bases). CDR1 and CDR2 from the germline V gene are SEHNR and FQNEAQ (reference sequence). This CDR3 has 13 amino acids. Trimming shortened V by 5 bases and J by 1 base, and 8 bases separated the two germline ends. CDR3 in amino acids: CASSSTGNTEAFF. CDR3 sequence (DNA): TGTGCCAGCAGCAGTACAGGGAACACTGAAGCTTTCTTT.

The V call is TRBV6-4, the J call TRBJ1-1; 8 bases align to TRBD1. Germline CDR1 and CDR2: MRHNA and SNTAGT. V gave up 4 bases and J gave up 5 bases; unmatched junction bases: 6. This CDR3 has 14 amino acids. CDR3 DNA: TGTGCCAGCAGTGCCAAAACAGGGGGTACTGAAGCTTTCTTT. Its protein is CASSAKTGGTEAFF.

The CDR3 coding sequence is TGTGCCAGCAGCCCGGACAATTCTGGAAACACCATATATTTT. Translated: CASSPDNSGNTIYF. The V and J genes are TRBV9 and TRBJ1-3, with D tentatively TRBD1 (5 bases). The CDR3 contains 14 residues. V was shortened by 4 bases and J by 1 base, with 9 bases between the two germline ends. Germline V gene data show CDR1 as SGDLS and CDR2 as YYNGEE.

This clone was seen just once. The chain uses TRBV5-1 and TRBJ2-7; D unresolved. With 0 bases removed from V and 2 bases from J, the gap between germline ends came to 9 bases. The germline gives CDR1 SGHRS, CDR2 YFSETQ. The CDR3 covers 14 residues. For the CDR3, the DNA is TGCGCCAGCAGCTTGGACGGAGCAACCTACGAGCAGTACTTC. Amino acids: CASSLDGATYEQYF.

This clone was observed a single time. This chain joins TRBV11-2 and TRBJ1-2; no definite D call. CDR3 length equals 13 residues. In germline, CDR1 is SGHAT, CDR2 FQNNGV. Trimming left V 3 bases short and J 4 bases short, with 9 bases between. CDR3 amino acids: CASSLGNSYGYTF. The CDR3 nucleotides read TGTGCCAGCAGCTTGGGCAACTCCTATGGCTACACCTTC. Based on the CDR3 plus reference TRBV11-2 and TRBJ1-2, the full variable domain is EAGVAQSPRYKIIEKRQSVAFWCNPISGHATLYWYQQILGQGPKLLIQFQNNGVVDDSQLPKDRFSAERLKGVDSTLKIQPAKLEDSAVYLCASSLGNSYGYTFGSGTRLTVV.

This chain uses TRBV5-1 with TRBJ2-5; 8 nucleotides agree with TRBD2. V lost 4 bases and J lost 5; bases outside the gene matches: 7. The CDR3 is made up of 14 amino acids. CDR1 is SGHRS, CDR2 YFSETQ, per germline. CDR3 DNA: TGCGCCAGCAGCCCAGCGGGAGTCGGTGAGACCCAGTACTTC. Protein: CASSPAGVGETQYF.

This clone was counted once. J is TRBJ2-7 and V is TRBV5-4; TRBD2 matches at 11 bases. CDR3 size: 16 residues. The J segment lost 2 bases and the V segment lost 4 bases, leaving 8 bases of the junction unmatched. Per germline, CDR1 SGHNT and CDR2 YYREEE (reference sequence). Here the CDR3 reads CASSPGLAVLPYEQYF. The DNA for the CDR3 is TGTGCCAGCAGCCCGGGACTAGCGGTACTACCCTACGAGCAGTACTTC.

The chain couples TRBV10-3 to TRBJ2-3, with D possibly being TRBD1 (5 bases). V was cut by 4 bases and J by 4 bases, with 15 bases left in between. The germline CDR1 and CDR2 sequences are ENHRY and SYGVKD. The CDR3 spans 15 residues. The CDR3 loop is CAISAQGSLADTQYF. DNA of the CDR3: TGTGCCATCAGTGCCCAGGGATCCTTAGCAGATACGCAGTATTTT.

This clone occurred once. This chain joins TRBV6-6 and TRBJ2-2, with 9 bases that match TRBD1. The CDR3 has 15 residues. With V trimmed by 2 bases and J by 5 bases, 3 bases remained unmatched. CDR1 is MNHNY, CDR2 SVGAGI, per germline (reference sequence). CDR3 bases: TGTGCCAGCAGTTACGGGACAGGGAGGACCGGGGAGCTGTTTTTT. It codes for CASSYGTGRTGELFF.

This clone showed up just a few times. The CDR3 loop is CAWTTYGNTIYF. The CDR3 DNA reads as TGTGCCTGGACGACTTATGGAAACACCATATATTTT. V and J are TRBV30 and TRBJ1-3; D call uncertain. This CDR3 comprises 12 residues. Between the trimmed V and J ends, which lost 4 bases and 3 bases, there was a span of 7 bases. Per germline, CDR1 GTSNPN and CDR2 SVGIG (reference sequence).

The DNA for the CDR3 is TGTGCCAGCAGTGAAGGGGGTAGCAGCGGGAGGTTCCAAGAGACCCAGTACTTC. Translated: CASSEGGSSGRFQETQYF. This chain links TRBV6-1 with TRBJ2-5; 9 bases map to TRBD2. Per the germline V gene, CDR1 is MNHNS and CDR2 is SASEGT. This CDR3 region has 18 residues. V trimming: 1 base; J trimming: 1 base; junction bases outside the gene matches: 10.

The chain is built from TRBV6-5 and TRBJ2-7, with 11 bases fitting TRBD1. This CDR3 is 14 amino acids long. The J segment lost 1 base and the V segment lost 6 bases, leaving 2 bases of the junction unmatched. The germline V gene encodes CDR1 MNHEY and CDR2 SVGAGI. The CDR3 DNA is TGTGCCAGCAGGAGGGACAGGGGGTCCTACGAGCAGTACTTC. As protein: CASRRDRGSYEQYF.

The J gene is TRBJ2-7, the V gene TRBV2; tentative D call: TRBD2 (6 bases). This CDR3 is built from 11 residues. Deletions cut 4 bases from V and 6 bases from J, with 7 bases between. Germline CDR1 and CDR2: SNHLY and FYNNEI. The CDR3 DNA sequence: TGTGCCAGCAGTGGGGACTCCGAGCAGTACTTC. The encoded protein is CASSGDSEQYF.

In this sample, this clone turned up a few times. CDR3 nucleotide sequence: TGCGCCAGCAGCTATACTCCGGGACAGGGGGGCGAGCAGTACTTC. Protein: CASSYTPGQGGEQYF. The chain uses TRBV5-1 and TRBJ2-7; 11 bases fit TRBD1. V dropped 3 bases and J dropped 6; count of bases not matched to a gene: 8. Germline V gene data show CDR1 as SGHRS and CDR2 as YFSETQ. CDR3 length equals 15 residues.

This clone is a singleton in its sample. The chain uses TRBV18 and TRBJ2-7; TRBD2 aligns across 10 bases. The V gene end was trimmed by 5 bases and the J gene end by 7 bases; junction bases not matched to a gene: 8. CDR3 length: 14 residues. The germline V gene has CDR1 KGHSH and CDR2 LQKENI. The CDR3 loop reads CASSNASGRGEQYF. In nucleotides, the CDR3 is TGTGCCAGCTCAAACGCTAGCGGGAGAGGAGAGCAGTACTTC.

J is TRBJ1-1 and V is TRBV7-9; 9 positions agree with TRBD1. Germline assignment: CDR1 SEHNR and CDR2 FQNEAQ (reference sequence). Trimming cost V 6 bases and J 4 bases; bases outside gene matches: 3. The length of the CDR3 is 13 residues. The CDR3 here is CASSQDRGTEAFF. The DNA of the CDR3 is TGTGCCAGCAGTCAGGACAGGGGCACTGAAGCTTTCTTT. Based on the CDR3 plus reference TRBV7-9 and TRBJ1-1, the full variable domain is DTGVSQNPRHKITKRGQNVTFRCDPISEHNRLYWYRQTLGQGPEFLTYFQNEAQLEKSRLLSDRFSAERPKGSFSTLEIQRTEQGDSAMYLCASSQDRGTEAFFGQGTRLTVV.